Presented here are 30 T cell receptor beta chains from one specimen sequenced in a study of radiation and T cells in renal cell carcinoma. Time point reported: blood 4 weeks post-SBRT, at nephrectomy. As to treatment: 15 Gy SBRT to primary tumor, nephrectomy 4 weeks later. Data came from immunoSEQ multiplex PCR; TCRdb stores just in-frame clones and leaves some out. The data hold fewer than 200,000 clones, with 88% observed a single time. This material consisted of blood, taken from a patient whose treatment included radiotherapy and nephrectomy. The receptors derive from a woman aged 45 to 65 with renal cell carcinoma.

The genes are TRBV4-1 and TRBJ2-6; D uncertain. Trimming removed 1 base from V and 0 bases from J, with 4 bases in between. The V gene's germline CDR1 is MGHRA and CDR2 YSYEKL. The CDR3 contains 15 residues. The CDR3 coding sequence is TGCGCCAGCAGCCAAGTTACCTCTGGGGCCAACGTCCTGACTTTC. Translation: CASSQVTSGANVLTF.

The V gene is TRBV7-3, the J gene TRBJ1-1; weak D call: TRBD1 (5 bases). The length of the CDR3 is 15 residues. Trimming stripped 5 bases from V and 1 base from J, with 14 bases between. The germline V gene has CDR1 SGHTA and CDR2 FQGTGA. CDR3: CASSPTLGQNTEAFF. The CDR3 DNA follows: TGTGCCAGCAGCCCAACTTTAGGACAGAACACTGAAGCTTTCTTT. The complete variable domain, with remaining parts taken from reference TRBV7-3 and TRBJ1-1, reads GAGVSQTPSNKVTEKGKYVELRCDPISGHTALYWYRQSLGQGPEFLIYFQGTGAADDSGLPNDRFFAVRPEGSVSTLKIQRTERGDSAVYLCASSPTLGQNTEAFFGQGTRLTVV.

The V call is TRBV7-2, the J call TRBJ1-1, with D possibly TRBD1 on 5 matching bases. From germline, CDR1 is SGHTA and CDR2 FQGNSA. CDR3 size: 14 residues. V was cut by 2 bases and J by 3 bases, with 10 bases left in between. CDR3 sequence (DNA): TGTGCCAGCAGCTTAAGGGGCAGGGACACTGAAGCTTTCTTT. As protein: CASSLRGRDTEAFF.

V gene TRBV7-2 combines with J gene TRBJ2-7; 10 bases match TRBD1. The CDR3 loop spans 15 amino acids. Unmatched junction bases numbered 7, after V lost 6 bases and J lost 2 bases. Germline V gene lookup returns CDR1 SGHTA and CDR2 FQGNSA. The CDR3 DNA follows: TGTGCCAGCAGTAAGGACAGGGGGAGTACCTACGAGCAGTACTTC. As protein: CASSKDRGSTYEQYF.

The rearrangement links TRBV6-1 to TRBJ1-1; D is ambiguous. Germline V gene sequence: CDR1 MNHNS, CDR2 SASEGT. This CDR3 has 16 amino acids. V gave up 0 bases and J gave up 2 bases, with 13 bases separating them. DNA for the CDR3: TGTGCCAGCAGTGAAGCGAGGTGGGCCCTCAACACTGAAGCTTTCTTT. Translating gives CASSEARWALNTEAFF.

The CDR3 coding sequence is TGCGCCAGCAGCCGCTTCGGGAGGGGCAAGAACACTGAAGCTTTCTTT. The encoded protein is CASSRFGRGKNTEAFF. The chain is built from TRBV4-1 and TRBJ1-1; perhaps TRBD1 as D (5 bases). CDR1 is MGHRA, CDR2 YSYEKL, per germline. V shed 4 bases and J shed 1 base, with 16 bases lying between them. The CDR3 contains 16 residues.

This clone was observed a few times. This chain joins TRBV5-1 and TRBJ1-6; no clear D. Germline loops: CDR1 SGHRS, CDR2 YFSETQ. Trimming took 0 bases from V and 9 from J, leaving 7 bases between them. The CDR3 is 13 amino acids. CDR3 coding DNA: TGCGCCAGCAGCTTGGAGTCGGTTTCACCCCTCCACTTT. Its translation is CASSLESVSPLHF. Using reference TRBV5-1 and TRBJ1-6 for the parts outside the CDR3, the full variable domain is KAGVTQTPRYLIKTRGQQVTLSCSPISGHRSVSWYQQTPGQGLQFLFEYFSETQRNKGNFPGRFSGRQFSNSRSEMNVSTLELGDSALYLCASSLESVSPLHFGNGTRLTVT.

The gene calls are TRBV4-2 and TRBJ2-1; no firm D call. This CDR3 contains 17 residues. Trimming took off 0 bases at V and 0 bases at J, with 12 bases between the two ends. Germline CDR1 reads LGHNA; CDR2 reads YNFKEQ. This CDR3 is CASSQEASRFSYNEQFF. CDR3 DNA: TGTGCCAGCAGCCAAGAGGCCTCGCGTTTCTCCTACAATGAGCAGTTCTTC.

The J gene is TRBJ2-1, the V gene TRBV5-1, with D unresolved. V was shortened by 1 base and J by 3 bases, with 8 bases between the two germline ends. CDR1 SGHRS and CDR2 YFSETQ come from the germline V gene. This CDR3 is built from 14 residues. Here the CDR3 DNA reads TGCGCCAGCAGCTTGCAGGCGGTCTACAATGAGCAGTTCTTC. It codes for CASSLQAVYNEQFF.

This chain connects TRBV2 to TRBJ1-4; D is perhaps TRBD1 (6 bases). Germline V gene sequence: CDR1 SNHLY, CDR2 FYNNEI. V gave up 5 bases and J gave up 4 bases, with 8 bases separating them. CDR3 length: 13 residues. The CDR3 protein is CASSRDNNEKLFF. As DNA, the CDR3 is TGTGCCAGCAGTAGGGACAATAATGAAAAACTGTTTTTT.

The chain recombines TRBV7-3 with TRBJ1-2, with no clear D. The length of the CDR3 is 13 residues. V lost 7 bases and J lost 3, with 12 bases in between. Germline V CDR1 and CDR2: SGHTA, FQGTGA. The CDR3 bases are TGTGCCAGCACCCCAGGAGCGGACTATGGCTACACCTTC. Its translation is CASTPGADYGYTF.

This sequence joins TRBV2 and TRBJ1-2; 8 bases are a match to TRBD1. CDR1 and CDR2 from the germline V gene are SNHLY and FYNNEI. The CDR3 sequence is 15 residues long. Trimming at V came to 6 bases and at J to 4 bases, leaving 10 bases not matched to a gene. CDR3 amino acids: CASRPGGQGAYGYTF. CDR3 coding DNA: TGTGCCAGCAGGCCCGGCGGACAGGGAGCCTATGGCTACACCTTC. The full variable domain, with the rest looked up from reference TRBV2 and TRBJ1-2, is EPEVTQTPSHQVTQMGQEVILRCVPISNHLYFYWYRQILGQKVEFLVSFYNNEISEKSEIFDDQFSVERPDGSNFTLKIRSTKLEDSAMYFCASRPGGQGAYGYTFGSGTRLTVV.

This clone showed up just a few times. This chain uses TRBV6-4 with TRBJ2-7, with a tentative D call TRBD1 (6 bases). The CDR3 has 16 amino acids. V was cut by 6 bases and J by 2 bases, with 20 bases left in between. The germline V gene has CDR1 MRHNA and CDR2 SNTAGT. The CDR3 here is CASSEMDSRWTYEQYF. In DNA form, the CDR3 reads TGTGCCAGCAGCGAAATGGACAGTAGGTGGACCTACGAGCAGTACTTC.

This sequence joins TRBV19 and TRBJ1-2, with no clear D. CDR3 length: 13 residues. The germline V gene encodes CDR1 LNHDA and CDR2 SQIVND (reference sequence). V shed 5 bases and J shed 5 bases, with 12 bases lying between them. CDR3 nucleotides: TGTGCCAGTAGTGGTGACATAACATATGGCTACACCTTC. Translated, it gives CASSGDITYGYTF.

The chain couples TRBV2 to TRBJ1-2; TRBD1 is a possible D gene (5 bases). With 7 bases removed from V and 4 bases from J, the gap between germline ends came to 13 bases. The CDR3 runs 13 residues. Per germline, CDR1 SNHLY and CDR2 FYNNEI. The CDR3 DNA sequence: TGTGCCAGCACCGAGGTACAGGTCTATGGCTACACCTTC. Translation: CASTEVQVYGYTF.

The chain has TRBV5-1 and TRBJ2-7; no firm D call. Trimming removed 5 bases at V and 5 bases at J, with 11 bases between. CDR1 SGHRS and CDR2 YFSETQ come from the germline V gene. The CDR3 has 12 amino acids. The CDR3 here is CASSATLHEQYF. CDR3 bases: TGCGCCAGCAGTGCGACACTACACGAGCAGTACTTC.

V is TRBV5-6 and J is TRBJ1-5; tentatively, D is TRBD1 (5 bases). This CDR3 spans 14 amino acids. Germline V gene sequence: CDR1 SGHDT, CDR2 YYEEEE. With 1 base removed from V and 7 bases from J, the gap between germline ends came to 12 bases. The CDR3 sequence is CASSLRGVRQPQHF. The CDR3 nucleotides are TGTGCCAGCAGCTTGAGAGGGGTGAGGCAGCCCCAGCATTTT.

The chain employs TRBV7-2 and TRBJ1-5, with 9 nucleotides matching TRBD1. The length of the CDR3 is 15 residues. Trimming took 1 base from V and 6 from J; bases not matched to a gene: 4. CDR1 is SGHTA, CDR2 FQGNSA, per germline. The CDR3 spells CASSLDRGLGQPQHF. CDR3 nucleotide sequence: TGTGCCAGCAGCTTAGACAGGGGGCTTGGTCAGCCCCAGCATTTT.

This rearrangement joins TRBV28 to TRBJ1-1; D gene ambiguous. Trimming shortened V by 6 bases and J by 0 bases, and 8 bases separated the two germline ends. The CDR3 length is 13 residues. Germline CDR1 reads MDHEN; CDR2 reads SYDVKM. This chain's CDR3 is CASRYNMNTEAFF. As DNA, the CDR3 is TGTGCCAGCAGGTACAACATGAACACTGAAGCTTTCTTT.

The genes are TRBV5-4 and TRBJ1-6; 8 bases fit TRBD1. The CDR3 covers 16 residues. Trimming removed 0 bases from V and 5 bases from J; junction bases left unmatched: 4. Germline assignment: CDR1 SGHNT and CDR2 YYREEE (reference sequence). The CDR3 coding sequence is TGTGCCAGCAGCTTGGGGACAGGGACTAATAATTCACCCCTCCACTTT. This sequence encodes CASSLGTGTNNSPLHF.

V is TRBV4-1 and J is TRBJ1-4; 9 bases line up with TRBD1. The CDR3 totals 15 residues. Germline CDR1 is MGHRA and CDR2 is YSYEKL. Trimming took 1 base from V and 8 from J; bases not matched to a gene: 5. The CDR3 coding sequence is TGCGCCAGCAGCCAAGTTGGGACAGGGAACGAAAAACTGTTTTTT. This gives the protein CASSQVGTGNEKLFF.

The chain uses TRBV7-2 and TRBJ1-1; D gene ambiguous. The CDR3 has 13 amino acids. CDR1 SGHTA and CDR2 FQGNSA come from the germline V gene. Trimming removed 3 bases at V and 4 bases at J, with 9 bases between. The CDR3 DNA reads as TGTGCCAGCAGCTTCCAACCTCTCACTGAAGCTTTCTTT. This gives the protein CASSFQPLTEAFF.

This chain connects TRBV19 to TRBJ1-5; 9 bases line up with TRBD1. Germline CDR1 and CDR2: LNHDA and SQIVND (reference sequence). The CDR3 is 14 amino acids. V lost 7 bases to trimming and J lost 4 bases; unmatched junction nucleotides: 5. The CDR3 sequence is CASKTGGQNQPQHF. In DNA, the CDR3 is TGTGCCAGTAAGACAGGGGGACAGAATCAGCCCCAGCATTTT.

The gene calls are TRBV27 and TRBJ2-7; 7 bases map to TRBD2. CDR1 MNHEY and CDR2 SMNVEV come from the germline V gene (reference sequence). CDR3 length: 13 residues. V gave up 6 bases and J gave up 4 bases; unmatched junction bases: 6. The CDR3 loop reads CASSLSGGYEQYF. The CDR3 DNA is TGTGCCAGCAGCCTGTCCGGGGGGTACGAGCAGTACTTC.

A note on this clone: An end of the junction does not agree with germline; a read error may underlie this. The V call is TRBV7-7, the J call TRBJ2-1, with TRBD2 identical over 10 bases. The CDR3 contains 12 residues. The V gene's germline CDR1 is SSHAT and CDR2 FNYEAQ (reference sequence). The CDR3: CASSLAGGVQFF. The CDR3 DNA is TGTGCTAGCAGCTTAGCGGGGGGCGTGCAGTTCTTC.

The rearrangement links TRBV5-6 to TRBJ2-5; the D is unclear. The length of the CDR3 is 14 residues. Germline values: CDR1 SGHDT, CDR2 YYEEEE. Trimming removed 2 bases from V and 2 bases from J, with 10 bases in between. CDR3 nucleotide sequence: TGTGCCAGCAGCTTTGCGGTGGGGCAAGAGACCCAGTACTTC. Encoded protein: CASSFAVGQETQYF. Based on the CDR3 plus reference TRBV5-6 and TRBJ2-5, the full variable domain is DAGVTQSPTHLIKTRGQQVTLRCSPKSGHDTVSWYQQALGQGPQFIFQYYEEEERQRGNFPDRFSGHQFPNYSSELNVNALLLGDSALYLCASSFAVGQETQYFGPGTRLLVL.

The count of this clone is one. Written as DNA, the CDR3 is TGTGCCAGCAGCTTGGATCCTAGGAGCTCTGGGGCCAACGTCCTGACTTTC. This codes for CASSLDPRSSGANVLTF. The V gene is TRBV5-4, the J gene TRBJ2-6; D uncertain. This CDR3 contains 17 residues. The germline V and J ends were trimmed by 0 bases and 0 bases, with 10 bases remaining between them. Germline-derived CDR1 and CDR2 are SGHNT and YYREEE (reference sequence).

This chain connects TRBV9 to TRBJ1-2, with D possibly TRBD1 on 6 matching bases. Trimming took 0 bases from V and 6 from J, leaving 9 bases between them. Germline V gene lookup returns CDR1 SGDLS and CDR2 YYNGEE. The CDR3 is made up of 13 amino acids. The CDR3 protein is CASSVGGANGYTF. In DNA, the CDR3 is TGTGCCAGCAGCGTAGGGGGGGCGAATGGCTACACCTTC. The full variable domain, rest sourced from reference TRBV9 and TRBJ1-2, is DSGVTQTPKHLITATGQRVTLRCSPRSGDLSVYWYQQSLDQGLQFLIQYYNGEERAKGNILERFSAQQFPDLHSELNLSSLELGDSALYFCASSVGGANGYTFGSGTRLTVV.

The chain joins TRBV6-5 to TRBJ1-5; D is ambiguous. Trimming took off 8 bases at V and 0 bases at J, with 11 bases between the two ends. Germline V gene sequence: CDR1 MNHEY, CDR2 SVGAGI. The CDR3 runs to 14 residues. For the CDR3, the DNA is TGTGCCAGCTCAATGGGATATAGCAATCAGCCCCAGCATTTT. Amino acids: CASSMGYSNQPQHF.

The chain has TRBV5-1 and TRBJ2-3; the match to TRBD2 covers 10 bases. The junction had 7 bases not matched to a gene; V was cut back by 3 bases and J by 3 bases. Looked up from germline, CDR1 is SGHRS and CDR2 is YFSETQ. CDR3 length equals 16 residues. The CDR3: CASSWSGGARTDTQYF. The CDR3 DNA follows: TGCGCCAGCAGCTGGAGCGGGGGGGCCAGGACAGATACGCAGTATTTT.